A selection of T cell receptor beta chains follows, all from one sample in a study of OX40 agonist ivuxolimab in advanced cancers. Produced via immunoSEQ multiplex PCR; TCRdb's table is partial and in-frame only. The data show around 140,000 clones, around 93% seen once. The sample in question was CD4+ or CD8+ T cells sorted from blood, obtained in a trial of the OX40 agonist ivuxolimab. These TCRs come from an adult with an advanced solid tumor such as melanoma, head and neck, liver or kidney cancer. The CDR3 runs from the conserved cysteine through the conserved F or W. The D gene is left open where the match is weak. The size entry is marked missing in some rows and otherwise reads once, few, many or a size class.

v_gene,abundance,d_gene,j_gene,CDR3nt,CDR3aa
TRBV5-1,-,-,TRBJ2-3,TGCGCCAGCAGCTTGGGCGGGACTCCCTCAGATACGCAGTATTTT,CASSLGGTPSDTQYF
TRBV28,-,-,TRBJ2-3,TGTGCCAGCAAAGGCCCTCAGGCAACAGATACGCAGTATTTT,CASKGPQATDTQYF
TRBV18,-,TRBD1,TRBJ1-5,TGTGCCAGCTCAGGGACAGGGTTCCAACAGCCCCAGCATTTT,CASSGTGFQQPQHF
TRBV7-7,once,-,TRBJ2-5,TGTGCCAGCAGCTTAGGGCAGGGGGAGACCCAGTACTTC,CASSLGQGETQYF
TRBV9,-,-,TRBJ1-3,TGTGCCAGCAGCGTAGAGGCCCTGGGAGGAAACACCATATATTTT,CASSVEALGGNTIYF
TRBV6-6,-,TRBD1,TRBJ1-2,TGTGCCAGCAGTCGATCGGGACAGGGCGATGGCTACACCTTC,CASSRSGQGDGYTF
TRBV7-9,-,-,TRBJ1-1,TGTGCCAGCAGCTTAGCTGGATGGCAAAATCTGAACACTGAAGCTTTCTTT,CASSLAGWQNLNTEAFF
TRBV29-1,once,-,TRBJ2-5,TGCAGCGTTGGGCCCCAAGAGACCCAGTACTTC,CSVGPQETQYF
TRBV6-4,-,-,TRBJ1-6,TGTGCCAGCAGTGAGAACAGTTTGTCTAATTCACCCCTCCACTTT,CASSENSLSNSPLHF
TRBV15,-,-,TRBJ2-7,TGTGCCACCAGCAGAGAAGGAGGGGGCTACGAGCAGTACTTC,CATSREGGGYEQYF
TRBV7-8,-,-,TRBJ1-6,TGTGCCAGCAGTTGGTCCTTGGGGAATTCACCCCTCCACTTT,CASSWSLGNSPLHF
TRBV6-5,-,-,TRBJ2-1,TGTGCCAGCAGTCGGTGGGATGAGCAGTTCTTC,CASSRWDEQFF
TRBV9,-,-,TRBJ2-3,TGTGCCAGCAGCGCCCCCAGGGGGCGGGGGAGGGCCGGAGATACGCAGTATTTT,CASSAPRGRGRAGDTQYF
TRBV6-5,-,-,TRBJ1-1,TGTGCCAGCATCAAGGGGGCTGAAGCTTTCTTT,CASIKGAEAFF